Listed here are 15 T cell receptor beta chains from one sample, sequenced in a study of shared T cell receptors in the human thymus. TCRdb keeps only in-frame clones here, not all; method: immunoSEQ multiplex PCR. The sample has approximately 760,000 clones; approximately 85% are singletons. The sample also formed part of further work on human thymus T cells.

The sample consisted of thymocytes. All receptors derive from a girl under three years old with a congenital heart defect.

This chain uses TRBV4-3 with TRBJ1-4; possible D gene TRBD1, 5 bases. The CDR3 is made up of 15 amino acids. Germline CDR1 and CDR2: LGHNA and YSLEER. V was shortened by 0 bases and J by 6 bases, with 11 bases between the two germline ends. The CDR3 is CASSQENRMDEKLFF. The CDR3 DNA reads TGCGCCAGCAGCCAAGAAAACAGGATGGATGAAAAACTGTTTTTT.

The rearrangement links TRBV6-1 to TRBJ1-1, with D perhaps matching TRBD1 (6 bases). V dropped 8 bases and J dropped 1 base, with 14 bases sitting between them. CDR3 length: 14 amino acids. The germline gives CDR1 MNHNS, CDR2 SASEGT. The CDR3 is CASGGAGANTEAFF. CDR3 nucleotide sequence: TGTGCCAGCGGTGGGGCAGGGGCGAACACTGAAGCTTTCTTT.

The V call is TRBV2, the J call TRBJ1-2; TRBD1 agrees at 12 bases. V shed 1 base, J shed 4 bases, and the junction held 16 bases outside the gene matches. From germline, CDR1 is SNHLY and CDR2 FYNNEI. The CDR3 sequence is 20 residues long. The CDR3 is CASSEVERDRGRGWIYGYTF. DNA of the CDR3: TGTGCCAGCAGTGAAGTTGAGCGGGACAGGGGGCGCGGATGGATCTATGGCTACACCTTC.

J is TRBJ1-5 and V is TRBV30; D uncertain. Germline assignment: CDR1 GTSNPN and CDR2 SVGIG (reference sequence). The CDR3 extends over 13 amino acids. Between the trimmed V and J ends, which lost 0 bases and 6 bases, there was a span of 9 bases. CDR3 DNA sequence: TGTGCCTGGAGTGTACCTTTCGGTCAGCCCCAGCATTTT. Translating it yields CAWSVPFGQPQHF.

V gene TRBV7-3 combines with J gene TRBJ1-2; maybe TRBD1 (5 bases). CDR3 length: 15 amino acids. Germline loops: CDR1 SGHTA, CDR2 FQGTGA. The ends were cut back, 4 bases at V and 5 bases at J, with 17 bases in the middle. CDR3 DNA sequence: TGTGCCAGCAGCTCTTATCCCGGGGGATTTTATGGCTACACCTTC. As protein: CASSSYPGGFYGYTF.

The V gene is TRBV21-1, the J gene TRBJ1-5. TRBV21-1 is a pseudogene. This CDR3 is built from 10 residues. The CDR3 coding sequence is TGTGCCACCTTAGAAAAGCCCCAGCATTTT. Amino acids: CATLEKPQHF.

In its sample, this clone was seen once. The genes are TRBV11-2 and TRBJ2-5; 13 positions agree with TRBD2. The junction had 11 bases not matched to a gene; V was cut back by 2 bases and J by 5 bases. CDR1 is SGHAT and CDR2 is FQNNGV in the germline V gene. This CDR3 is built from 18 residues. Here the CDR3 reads CASSLLSVTSGGWETQYF. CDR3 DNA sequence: TGTGCCAGCAGCTTATTATCCGTGACTAGCGGGGGGTGGGAGACCCAGTACTTC.

CDR3 bases: TGCGCCAGCAGCCAAGATGGGTATAAGGGGGGGCCACTCAATGAGCAGTTCTTC. Its protein is CASSQDGYKGGPLNEQFF. V and J are TRBV4-1 and TRBJ2-1; D might be TRBD2 (7 bases). V lost 0 bases and J 6 bases, leaving 21 bases between the germline ends. CDR1 MGHRA and CDR2 YSYEKL come from the germline V gene. The CDR3 spans 18 residues.

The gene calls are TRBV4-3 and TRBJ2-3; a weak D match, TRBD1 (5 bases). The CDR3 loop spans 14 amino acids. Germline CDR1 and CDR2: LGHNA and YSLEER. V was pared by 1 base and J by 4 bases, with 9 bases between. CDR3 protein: CASSQGRTSDTQYF. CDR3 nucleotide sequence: TGCGCCAGCAGCCAAGGGCGGACATCAGATACGCAGTATTTT.

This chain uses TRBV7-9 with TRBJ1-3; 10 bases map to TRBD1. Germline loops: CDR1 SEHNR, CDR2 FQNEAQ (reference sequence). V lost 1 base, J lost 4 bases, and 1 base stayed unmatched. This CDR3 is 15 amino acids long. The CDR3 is CASSLGTGGGNTIYF. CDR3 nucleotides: TGTGCCAGCAGCTTAGGGACAGGGGGAGGAAACACCATATATTTT.

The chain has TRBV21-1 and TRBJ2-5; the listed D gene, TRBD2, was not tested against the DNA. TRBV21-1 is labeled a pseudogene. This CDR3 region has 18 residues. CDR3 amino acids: CASSKAQERGSWEETQYF. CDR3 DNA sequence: TGTGCCAGCAGCAAAGCGCAGGAGCGGGGGTCTTGGGAAGAGACCCAGTACTTC.

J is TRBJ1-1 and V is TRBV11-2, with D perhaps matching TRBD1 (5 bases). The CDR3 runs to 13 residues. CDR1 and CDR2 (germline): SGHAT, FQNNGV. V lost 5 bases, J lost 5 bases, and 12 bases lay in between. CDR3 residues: CASSGGDWTEAFF. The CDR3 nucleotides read TGTGCCAGCAGCGGGGGGGACTGGACTGAAGCTTTCTTT.

DNA for the CDR3: TGTGCCACCAAATCAGGGCGTTCTGGAAACACCATATATTTT. This gives the protein CATKSGRSGNTIYF. The chain is built from TRBV6-5 and TRBJ1-3; maybe TRBD1 (5 bases). The V gene's germline CDR1 is MNHEY and CDR2 SVGAGI. Deletions cut 10 bases from V and 1 base from J, with 14 bases between. This CDR3 has 14 amino acids.

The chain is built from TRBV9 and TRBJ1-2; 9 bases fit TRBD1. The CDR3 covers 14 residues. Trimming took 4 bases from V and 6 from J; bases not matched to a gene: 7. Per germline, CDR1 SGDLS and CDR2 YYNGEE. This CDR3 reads CASSSRDRADGYTF. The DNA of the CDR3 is TGTGCCAGCAGCTCCCGGGACAGGGCTGATGGCTACACCTTC. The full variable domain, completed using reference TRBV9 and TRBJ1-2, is DSGVTQTPKHLITATGQRVTLRCSPRSGDLSVYWYQQSLDQGLQFLIQYYNGEERAKGNILERFSAQQFPDLHSELNLSSLELGDSALYFCASSSRDRADGYTFGSGTRLTVV.

The CDR3 DNA follows: TGTGCCAGCAGCTCGGAAGGACAGGGGATCTTCTATGGCTACACCTTC. This gives the protein CASSSEGQGIFYGYTF. The chain couples TRBV5-6 to TRBJ1-2, with TRBD1 identical over 9 bases. The CDR3 runs to 16 residues. V gave up 3 bases and J gave up 4 bases; unmatched junction bases: 10. Germline values: CDR1 SGHDT, CDR2 YYEEEE.